This T cell receptor beta chain comes out of a study of blood T cell repertoires in COVID-19. Clones were sequenced by immunoSEQ multiplex PCR, and TCRdb holds only the in-frame ones, with some missing. The sample has around 140,000 clones; roughly nine tenths are singletons. All exposed participants met a person with COVID-19 within 2 weeks before entering the study. Material: PBMCs or T cells enriched from blood (not recorded which). The receptor was isolated from a woman in her forties who had been exposed to COVID-19.

Here the CDR3 reads CSARPGTQAFF. CDR3 DNA: TGCAGTGCTCGTCCTGGGACTCAAGCTTTCTTT. The chain couples TRBV20-1 to TRBJ1-1, with a weak D call TRBD1 (5 bases). Deletions cut 5 bases from V and 9 bases from J, with 13 bases between. Per germline, CDR1 DFQATT and CDR2 SNEGSKA (reference sequence). CDR3 length equals 11 residues.